What follows describes a single T cell receptor (beta chain). This record belongs to a study of blood T cell repertoires in COVID-19. On the study more broadly: Donors in the United States, Italy and Spain gave samples during acute or convalescent COVID-19. From T cells, B-cell-depleted T cells, or PBMCs came the material, which was cDNA or gDNA.

Germline CDR1 and CDR2: DFQATT and SNEGSKA (reference sequence). This CDR3 comprises 10 residues. The V gene end was trimmed by 1 base and the J gene end by 16 bases; junction bases not matched to a gene: 4. Authors' processing steps: Estimated nucleated cell counts came from reference gene primer amplification. Assay: immunoSEQ multiplex PCR; the TCRdb copy retains only in-frame clones and omits some. Clonal size and the V and J genes are those of that table, whereas D and trimming came from the DNA. The sample holds roughly 300,000 clones; over 75% are singletons and the top ten take roughly 7.1%. The sample comprised peripheral blood. The rearrangement links TRBV20-1 to TRBJ2-1; 7 bases match TRBD1. The clonotype comes from a woman aged 50 to 60 who had recovered from COVID-19. In DNA form, the CDR3 reads TGCAGTGCTAGAGTCCAGGGGGAATTCTTC. Translated: CSARVQGEFF.